The 9 T cell receptor beta chains below come from one sample, sequenced in a study of OX40 agonist ivuxolimab in advanced cancers. This table comes from immunoSEQ multiplex PCR, and its TCRdb copy is limited to in-frame clones, with some not included. In the table there are 70,000 to 95,000 clones, 90% to 95% of which are singletons. Sequencing was performed on CD4+ or CD8+ T cells sorted from blood, taken in a trial of the OX40 agonist ivuxolimab. These receptors were collected from an adult with an advanced solid tumor such as melanoma, head and neck, liver or kidney cancer.

This sequence joins TRBV4-3 and TRBJ2-7, with D possibly TRBD1 on 5 matching bases. The CDR3 spans 15 residues. With 0 bases removed from V and 2 bases from J, the gap between germline ends came to 11 bases. CDR1 and CDR2 (germline): LGHNA, YSLEER. The CDR3 DNA reads as TGCGCCAGCAGCCAAGACTCTGGGGCCGCCTACGAGCAGTACTTC. It codes for CASSQDSGAAYEQYF.

The V gene is TRBV5-5, the J gene TRBJ1-5; possibly TRBD1 for D (5 bases). The V end was cut by 0 bases, the J end by 0 bases, with 7 bases between. The V gene's germline CDR1 is SGHKS and CDR2 YYEKEE (reference sequence). This CDR3 comprises 15 residues. CDR3 region: CASSLVGGSNQPQHF. CDR3 coding DNA: TGTGCCAGCAGCTTGGTCGGGGGTAGCAATCAGCCCCAGCATTTT.

The V call is TRBV5-1, the J call TRBJ2-6; either TRBD1 or TRBD2 may supply D (5 bases each). The germline CDR1 and CDR2 sequences are SGHRS and YFSETQ. The CDR3 runs 15 residues. Between the trimmed V and J ends, which lost 2 bases and 2 bases, there was a span of 8 bases. CDR3 protein: CASSFRDPGANVLTF. The CDR3 DNA follows: TGCGCCAGCAGCTTTCGGGACCCTGGGGCCAACGTCCTGACTTTC.

This clone was counted only a few times. The chain links TRBV9 to TRBJ2-1; D ambiguous. Per the germline V gene, CDR1 is SGDLS and CDR2 is YYNGEE. The CDR3 runs to 13 residues. Trimming left V 0 bases short and J 6 bases short, with 7 bases between. Written as DNA, the CDR3 is TGTGCCAGCAGCGTAGACAATTTCAATGAGCAGTTCTTC. Translation gives CASSVDNFNEQFF.

The CDR3 loop reads CASSPWRVNDEKLFF. CDR3 nucleotide sequence: TGCGCCAGCAGCCCATGGCGGGTAAATGATGAAAAACTGTTTTTT. The chain has TRBV5-1 and TRBJ1-4; D is uncertain. V shed 4 bases and J shed 6 bases, with 16 bases lying between them. This CDR3 is built from 15 residues. Germline V gene data show CDR1 as SGHRS and CDR2 as YFSETQ. Looking up the rest from reference TRBV5-1 and TRBJ1-4 gives the full variable domain: KAGVTQTPRYLIKTRGQQVTLSCSPISGHRSVSWYQQTPGQGLQFLFEYFSETQRNKGNFPGRFSGRQFSNSRSEMNVSTLELGDSALYLCASSPWRVNDEKLFFGSGTQLSVL.

The CDR3 region has the DNA TGTGCCAGCAGTGCCCTGCCGGACAGGGGCTACGAGCAGTACTTC. This encodes CASSALPDRGYEQYF. The V gene is TRBV6-1, the J gene TRBJ2-7; 9 bases align to TRBD1. The CDR3 has 15 residues. J was trimmed by 3 bases and V by 4 bases; bases with no gene match: 7. Germline V gene data show CDR1 as MNHNS and CDR2 as SASEGT.

The chain joins TRBV5-8 to TRBJ2-5; 7 bases are a match to TRBD2. Germline CDR1 and CDR2: SGHTS and YDEGEE. The V segment lost 4 bases and the J segment 4 bases; nucleotides outside the gene matches: 10. There are 15 residues in the CDR3. The CDR3 sequence: CASSPIGGMRETQYF. The CDR3 DNA reads as TGTGCCAGCAGCCCGATCGGGGGGATGAGAGAGACCCAGTACTTC.

The chain joins TRBV5-6 to TRBJ2-7; D is unresolved. This CDR3 contains 16 residues. Germline assignment: CDR1 SGHDT and CDR2 YYEEEE. Between the trimmed V and J ends, which lost 0 bases and 1 base, there was a span of 14 bases. CDR3 nucleotides: TGTGCCAGCAGCTTGGGGCCAGCCCAGACATCCTACGAGCAGTACTTC. It specifies CASSLGPAQTSYEQYF.

The CDR3 DNA follows: TGTGCCAGCAGCTTGAAGGGACCTGAAGCTTTCTTT. Residues: CASSLKGPEAFF. This chain connects TRBV5-6 to TRBJ1-1; possible D gene TRBD1, 5 bases. The CDR3 extends over 12 amino acids. Trimming shortened V by 1 base and J by 6 bases, and 7 bases separated the two germline ends. Germline-derived CDR1 and CDR2 are SGHDT and YYEEEE.